A selection of T cell receptor beta chains follows, all from one sample in a study of neurological immune-mediated disorders. TCRdb reprocessed the 5' RACE reads with MiXCR, giving one entry per CDR3 protein. The sample has approximately 50,000 distinct CDR3 sequences; approximately 8.4% are singletons. The sample taken for sequencing was PBMCs. The receptors originated from a woman aged 40 to 50 in good health. Both conserved end residues are part of each CDR3. A D gene is named only where the DNA matches it firmly. The listing skips clone size in some rows; elsewhere it reads once, few, many or a size class.

j_call: TRBJ1-1; clone_size: .; v_call: TRBV5-5; d_call: .; cdr3_nt: TGTGCCAGCAGCGGGGGACAACTCCTGAATACTGAAGGTTTCTTT; cdr3_aa: CASSGGQLLNTEGFF
j_call: TRBJ2-3; clone_size: .; v_call: TRBV29-1; d_call: .; cdr3_nt: TGCAGCGTTGAAGGCGATTTATCCGGGCAAAGCACAGATACGCAGTATTTT; cdr3_aa: CSVEGDLSGQSTDTQYF
j_call: TRBJ2-1; clone_size: many; v_call: TRBV5-1; d_call: TRBD1; cdr3_nt: TGCGCCAGCAGCAATCCGGGACAGGGAAACCGAGGTGAGCAGTTCTTC; cdr3_aa: CASSNPGQGNRGEQFF
j_call: TRBJ2-5; clone_size: many; v_call: TRBV20-1; d_call: .; cdr3_nt: TGCAGTGCTAGAGCGATTAAAACAGGGACGGAGACCCAGTACTTC; cdr3_aa: CSARAIKTGTETQYF
j_call: TRBJ2-3; clone_size: many; v_call: TRBV20-1; d_call: .; cdr3_nt: TGCAGTGCTCCACTCCATAGCACAGATACGCAGTATTTT; cdr3_aa: CSAPLHSTDTQYF
j_call: TRBJ2-4; clone_size: many; v_call: TRBV5-1; d_call: .; cdr3_nt: TGCGCCAGCAGCTTGGCAGGGGAAAACATTCAGTACTTC; cdr3_aa: CASSLAGENIQYF
j_call: TRBJ2-1; clone_size: many; v_call: TRBV7-2; d_call: TRBD1; cdr3_nt: TGTGCCAGCATCCTGGACAGGTCCTACAATGAGCAGTTCTTC; cdr3_aa: CASILDRSYNEQFF
j_call: TRBJ2-5; clone_size: few; v_call: TRBV5-1; d_call: TRBD2; cdr3_nt: TGCGCCAGCAGCCTAGCGGGGGCGTACCAAGAGACCCAGTACTTC; cdr3_aa: CASSLAGAYQETQYF
j_call: TRBJ2-7; clone_size: many; v_call: TRBV7-9; d_call: .; cdr3_nt: TGTGCCAGCGCCCGAGGGCAAACCGCCTACGAGCAGTACTTC; cdr3_aa: CASARGQTAYEQYF
j_call: TRBJ2-7; clone_size: many; v_call: TRBV25-1; d_call: .; cdr3_nt: TGTGCCAGCAGTGATCCCAGGGGTCTCGCCCACGAGCAGTACTTC; cdr3_aa: CASSDPRGLAHEQYF
j_call: TRBJ1-2; clone_size: many; v_call: TRBV25-1; d_call: .; cdr3_nt: TGTGCCAGCAGTGAATCATTTCAGGGGTTCTATGGCTACACCTTC; cdr3_aa: CASSESFQGFYGYTF
j_call: TRBJ2-3; clone_size: many; v_call: TRBV5-1; d_call: .; cdr3_nt: TGCGCCAGCAGCTCGAAGTGGTTAGGGGATCAGGGCACAGATACGCAGTATTTT; cdr3_aa: CASSSKWLGDQGTDTQYF
j_call: TRBJ1-5; clone_size: many; v_call: TRBV7-2; d_call: TRBD1; cdr3_nt: TGTGCCAGCAGTCAGACAGGGGGTATCCAGCCCCAGCATTTT; cdr3_aa: CASSQTGGIQPQHF